These T cell receptor beta chains were read from a single sample in a study of blood T cell repertoires in COVID-19. Produced via immunoSEQ multiplex PCR; TCRdb's table is partial and in-frame only. The data hold approximately 210,000 clones, with about 90% observed a single time. Input material: peripheral blood. Source of these receptors: a man younger than 40 with acute or convalescent COVID-19. Each CDR3 is given with its conserved first and last residue. Fields, in order: clone size, V gene, D gene, J gene, CDR3 DNA, CDR3 protein. A D gene is named only where the DNA matches it firmly. Rows give clone size only sometimes, using once, few, many, or a class for an expanded clone.

>NA|TRBV7-8|NA|TRBJ1-2
TGTGCCAGCAGCTTAGGGACAGTCGTCGGCTACACCTTC
CASSLGTVVGYTF
>few|TRBV19|NA|TRBJ1-2
TGTGCCAGTAGTATAGGACAGCTCTATGGCTACACCTTC
CASSIGQLYGYTF
>few|TRBV14|TRBD2|TRBJ2-3
TGTGCCAGCAGCCATCAAGCTAGCGGAACCTTCACAGATACGCAGTATTTT
CASSHQASGTFTDTQYF
>NA|TRBV19|NA|TRBJ2-7
TGTGCCAGTAGTTGGGCGGGTTCCTACGAGCAGTACTTC
CASSWAGSYEQYF
>NA|TRBV10-3|NA|TRBJ1-5
TGTGCCATCATGGGGCAGATGGGTCAGCCCCAGCATTTT
CAIMGQMGQPQHF
>once|TRBV7-8|TRBD1|TRBJ1-4
TGTGCCAGCAGCTTAGAAATGGGACAGAATGAAAAACTGTTTTTT
CASSLEMGQNEKLFF
>NA|TRBV30|NA|TRBJ2-7
TGTGCCTGGAGTCTCGGGACACTTTACGAGCAGTACTTC
CAWSLGTLYEQYF
>NA|TRBV4-2|NA|TRBJ2-7
TGTGCCAGCAGCCGAAGGACAGCCGACGACGACGAGCAGTACTTC
CASSRRTADDDEQYF
>NA|TRBV19|NA|TRBJ1-5
TGTGCCAGTACCTGGGACATGGCCGATCAGCCCCAGCATTTT
CASTWDMADQPQHF
>once|TRBV19|NA|TRBJ2-3
TGTGCCAGTGGAGGGCCCAGGGGAGGGCCGACAGATACGCAGTATTTT
CASGGPRGGPTDTQYF
>NA|TRBV28|NA|TRBJ1-1
TGTGCCAGCATTCTGGGGGGGGAAAACACTGAAGCTTTCTTT
CASILGGENTEAFF
>once|TRBV12-5|NA|TRBJ2-7
TGTGCTAGTGGTTTCTCAGGGGGGTACGAGCAGTACTTC
CASGFSGGYEQYF
>NA|TRBV29-1|TRBD2|TRBJ2-5
TGCAGCGGGATGGGACTAGCGGGGTTCCCCGGCCAGACCCAGTACTTC
CSGMGLAGFPGQTQYF
>NA|TRBV18|TRBD1|TRBJ2-7
TGTGCCAGCTCACCGTCCCGGGACAGGGGTGGCGAGCAGTACTTC
CASSPSRDRGGEQYF
>few|TRBV14|TRBD1|TRBJ1-2
TGTGCCAGCAGCTTTAACAGGGGGCAGGGCTACACCTTC
CASSFNRGQGYTF
>NA|TRBV24-1|TRBD1|TRBJ2-2
TGTGCCACCAGTGATTTAAGACAGGGGAGCGACACCGGGGAGCTGTTTTTT
CATSDLRQGSDTGELFF
>NA|TRBV6-5|NA|TRBJ1-5
TGTGCCAGCAGCGCGCGAGCGGGCAATCAGCCCCAGCATTTT
CASSARAGNQPQHF
>NA|TRBV28|NA|TRBJ2-7
TGTGCCAGCAGTTTAGTCAGTTACGAGCAGTACTTC
CASSLVSYEQYF
>NA|TRBV7-9|TRBD2|TRBJ2-1
TGTGCCAGCAGCTTAGGTCTTCGGGGGGAGGGCGGCTACAATGAGCAGTTCTTC
CASSLGLRGEGGYNEQFF
>NA|TRBV18|NA|TRBJ1-5
TGTGCCAGCTCAGCCCTCCAAGAGGGTCAGCCCCAGCATTTT
CASSALQEGQPQHF
>NA|TRBV6-5|NA|TRBJ2-2
TGTGCCAGCAGTTATGAGCGGAAAGCGAACACCGGGGAGCTGTTTTTT
CASSYERKANTGELFF
>NA|TRBV27|NA|TRBJ2-7
TGTGCCAGCAGTTACCAGGCCTCCTACGAGCAGTACTTC
CASSYQASYEQYF
>NA|TRBV29-1|NA|TRBJ1-3
TGCAGCGTTGGAGTGGTCTCTGGAAACACCATATATTTT
CSVGVVSGNTIYF
>NA|TRBV18|NA|TRBJ1-5
TGTGCCAGCTCACTAACTCCGACTGGTAGCAATCAGCCCCAGCATTTT
CASSLTPTGSNQPQHF
>once|TRBV30|NA|TRBJ2-1
TGTGCCTGGAGTACCGATGGGAGTTCCTACAATGAGCAGTTCTTC
CAWSTDGSSYNEQFF
>NA|TRBV5-1|NA|TRBJ2-7
TGCGCCAGCAGTCAAATTCCTGGGGCGTACGAGCAGTACTTC
CASSQIPGAYEQYF
>NA|TRBV3-1/TRBV3-2|NA|TRBJ2-7
TGTGCCAGCAGCCTCTGGGGTGTCAGGGGAAAGTTCGAGCAGTACTTC
CASSLWGVRGKFEQYF
>once|TRBV15|TRBD1|TRBJ1-4
TGTGCCACCAGCACGGTACTGACAGGGGAAAATGAAAAACTGTTTTTT
CATSTVLTGENEKLFF
>NA|TRBV11-2|NA|TRBJ2-1
TGTGCCAGCAGCTTAGATAGGCGGGGTAAGGACAATGAGCAGTTCTTC
CASSLDRRGKDNEQFF
>NA|TRBV6-4|TRBD1|TRBJ1-6
TGTGCCAGCAGGCCCGGACAGGGTGGTAATTCACCCCTCCACTTT
CASRPGQGGNSPLHF
>NA|TRBV6-5|NA|TRBJ2-2
TGTGCCAGCAGTTACGGGGGGATTCTCACCACCGGGGAGCTGTTTTTT
CASSYGGILTTGELFF
>once|TRBV15|NA|TRBJ1-4
TGTGCCACCAGCAGAGTAGGGGTCCAAAATGAAAAACTGTTTTTT
CATSRVGVQNEKLFF
>NA|TRBV3-1/TRBV3-2|NA|TRBJ2-3
TGTGCCAGCAGCCATGGCTCAGGAAGACCAGATACGCAGTATTTT
CASSHGSGRPDTQYF
>NA|TRBV3-1/TRBV3-2|NA|TRBJ2-5
TGTGCCAGCAGCCAAATACAAGAGACCCAGTACTTC
CASSQIQETQYF
>NA|TRBV3-1/TRBV3-2|NA|TRBJ2-3
TGTGCCAGCAGCCAAGGGGCCTACCCCTGGCCAGATACGCAGTATTTT
CASSQGAYPWPDTQYF
>NA|TRBV7-9|TRBD1|TRBJ2-1
TGTGCCAGCAGCTTAGTTGGGACAGGGAACAATGAGCAGTTCTTC
CASSLVGTGNNEQFF
>NA|TRBV10-2|TRBD1|TRBJ2-3
TGCGCCAGCATCCTCCGGGACAGTGCCGGAGATACGCAGTATTTT
CASILRDSAGDTQYF
>NA|TRBV28|NA|TRBJ1-2
TGTGCCACACAGAAGACTACGGGAGGCTACACCTTC
CATQKTTGGYTF
>NA|TRBV2|TRBD2|TRBJ2-1
TGTGCCAGCAGTTCGGGACTAGCGTTATCCTACAATGAGCAGTTCTTC
CASSSGLALSYNEQFF
>NA|TRBV7-9|TRBD1|TRBJ2-7
TGTGCCAGCAGCCTGGACAGGGGCGGGTTTTACGAGCAGTACTTC
CASSLDRGGFYEQYF
>NA|TRBV28|TRBD1|TRBJ2-2
TGTGCCAGCAGTTTACACGGGACAGGGGGCGGGATCGGGGAGCTGTTTTTT
CASSLHGTGGGIGELFF
>few|TRBV5-5|NA|TRBJ1-5
TGTGCCAGCAGCGATGAACATAGCAATCAGCCCCAGCATTTT
CASSDEHSNQPQHF
>NA|TRBV5-6|NA|TRBJ2-4
TGTGCCAGCAGCGGCCCGGGGGGCCCCCTAGCCAAAAACATTCAGTACTTC
CASSGPGGPLAKNIQYF
>NA|TRBV29-1|NA|TRBJ2-1
TGCAGCGTTGAAGTCCTGGCTCAGTTCTTC
CSVEVLAQFF
>once|TRBV6-6|TRBD2|TRBJ2-7
TGTGCCAGCAGGACGGGACTAGCAGACGAGCAGTACTTC
CASRTGLADEQYF
>NA|TRBV18|TRBD1|TRBJ1-1
TGTGCCAGCTCACTCGGGACAGGGGACGCTTTCTTT
CASSLGTGDAFF
>NA|TRBV4-1|TRBD2|TRBJ2-7
TGCGCCAGCAGCCGGGCTGCGGGGGTGAATGACGAGCAGTACTTC
CASSRAAGVNDEQYF
>NA|TRBV11-2|NA|TRBJ1-6
TGTGCCAGCAGCTCCTACAATTCACCCCTCCACTTT
CASSSYNSPLHF
>NA|TRBV30|NA|TRBJ1-4
TGTGCCTGGACGAGAGGGTTTAGTGAAAAACTGTTTTTT
CAWTRGFSEKLFF
>NA|TRBV7-9|TRBD2|TRBJ2-1
TGTGCCAGCAGCTTACCTTCAGCGGGGGGTTCAAATGAGCAGTTCTTC
CASSLPSAGGSNEQFF
>NA|TRBV6-1|TRBD1|TRBJ1-3
TGTGCCAGCAGTGAATTTTTGAGTGGGACAGGGTTCGGAAACACCATATATTTT
CASSEFLSGTGFGNTIYF
>once|TRBV28|NA|TRBJ2-5
TGTGCCAGCAAAGCGGGTGGAGGGACCCAGTACTTC
CASKAGGGTQYF
>NA|TRBV5-1|NA|TRBJ2-2
TGCGCCAGCAGCTTGTTCGGACAGCCCTTTGGGGACGGGGAGCTGTTTTTT
CASSLFGQPFGDGELFF
>NA|TRBV24-1|TRBD2|TRBJ2-3
TGTGCCACCAGTGATTTGCCATCGGGGGGATATACAGATACGCAGTATTTT
CATSDLPSGGYTDTQYF
>NA|TRBV11-1|NA|TRBJ2-1
TGTGCCAGCAGCTTTATGGTTGGTGGGGAGGATGAGCAGTTCTTC
CASSFMVGGEDEQFF
>once|TRBV6-5|TRBD2|TRBJ2-3
TGTGCCAGCACGGCCCTGCGGGGGGGTTGGGATACGCAGTATTTT
CASTALRGGWDTQYF
>NA|TRBV5-1|TRBD1|TRBJ1-1
TGCGCCAGCGAAGGGGGCGCCGGAGCTGAAGCTTTCTTT
CASEGGAGAEAFF
>NA|TRBV18|NA|TRBJ1-1
TGTGCCAGCTCACCCCCCAGTTGGACTGAAGCTTTCTTT
CASSPPSWTEAFF
>NA|TRBV29-1|NA|TRBJ2-3
TGCAGCGTCGGCACAGATACGCAGTATTTT
CSVGTDTQYF
>NA|TRBV15|TRBD2|TRBJ2-7
TGTGCCACCAGCAGAGGGCTAGCGGGGGGGCACTACGAGCAGTACTTC
CATSRGLAGGHYEQYF